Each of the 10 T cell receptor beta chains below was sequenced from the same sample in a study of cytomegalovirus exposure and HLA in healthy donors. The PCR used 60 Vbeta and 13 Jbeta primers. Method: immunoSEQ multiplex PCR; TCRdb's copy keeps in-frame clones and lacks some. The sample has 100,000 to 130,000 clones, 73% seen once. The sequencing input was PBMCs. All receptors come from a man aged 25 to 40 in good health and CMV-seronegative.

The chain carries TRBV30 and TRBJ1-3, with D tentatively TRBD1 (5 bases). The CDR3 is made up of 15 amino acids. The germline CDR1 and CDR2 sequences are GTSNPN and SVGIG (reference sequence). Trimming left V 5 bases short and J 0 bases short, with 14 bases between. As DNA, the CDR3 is TGTGCCTGGGGGGATGGGGCTTCCTCTGGAAACACCATATATTTT. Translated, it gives CAWGDGASSGNTIYF.

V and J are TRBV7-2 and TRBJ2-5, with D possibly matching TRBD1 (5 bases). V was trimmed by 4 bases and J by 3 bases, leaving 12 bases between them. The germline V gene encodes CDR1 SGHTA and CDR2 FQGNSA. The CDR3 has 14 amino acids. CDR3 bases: TGTGCCAGCAGCTCTATCAGCAGGGAAGAGACCCAGTACTTC. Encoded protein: CASSSISREETQYF.

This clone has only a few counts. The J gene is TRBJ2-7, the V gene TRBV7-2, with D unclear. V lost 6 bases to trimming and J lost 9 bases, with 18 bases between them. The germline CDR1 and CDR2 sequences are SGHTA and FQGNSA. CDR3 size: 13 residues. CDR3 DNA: TGTGCCAGCAGTCCCGCGAATGGTGTTGGGCAGTACTTC. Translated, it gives CASSPANGVGQYF.

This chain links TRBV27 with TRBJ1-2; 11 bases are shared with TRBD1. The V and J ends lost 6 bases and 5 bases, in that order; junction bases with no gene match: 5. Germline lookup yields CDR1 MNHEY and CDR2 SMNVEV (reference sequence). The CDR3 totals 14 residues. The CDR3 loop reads CASRRTGGDYGYTF. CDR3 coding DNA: TGTGCCAGCAGACGGACAGGGGGCGATTATGGCTACACCTTC.

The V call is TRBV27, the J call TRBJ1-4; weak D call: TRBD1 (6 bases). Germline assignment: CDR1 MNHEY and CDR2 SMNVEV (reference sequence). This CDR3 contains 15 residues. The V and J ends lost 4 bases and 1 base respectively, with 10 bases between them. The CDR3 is CASSSLQGTNEKLFF. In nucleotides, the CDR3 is TGTGCCAGCAGTTCCCTACAGGGAACTAATGAAAAACTGTTTTTT.

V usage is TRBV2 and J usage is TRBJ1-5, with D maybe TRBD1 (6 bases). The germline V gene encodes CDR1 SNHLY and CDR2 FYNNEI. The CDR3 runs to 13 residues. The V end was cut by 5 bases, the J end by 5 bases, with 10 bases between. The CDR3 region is CASSTGQHQPQHF. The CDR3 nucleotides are TGTGCCAGCAGTACCGGACAGCATCAGCCCCAGCATTTT.

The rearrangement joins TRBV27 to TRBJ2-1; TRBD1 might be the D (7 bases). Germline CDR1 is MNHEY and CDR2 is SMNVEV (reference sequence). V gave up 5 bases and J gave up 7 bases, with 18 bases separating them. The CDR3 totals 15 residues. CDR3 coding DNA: TGTGCCAGCAGTCCGACAGGGAGGCGTGGAAATGAGCAGTTCTTC. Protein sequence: CASSPTGRRGNEQFF.

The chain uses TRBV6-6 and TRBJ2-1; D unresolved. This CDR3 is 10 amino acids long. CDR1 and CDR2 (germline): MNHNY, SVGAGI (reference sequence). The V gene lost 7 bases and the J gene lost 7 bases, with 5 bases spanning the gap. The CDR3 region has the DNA TGTGCCAGCAACGAGAATGAGCAGTTCTTC. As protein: CASNENEQFF.

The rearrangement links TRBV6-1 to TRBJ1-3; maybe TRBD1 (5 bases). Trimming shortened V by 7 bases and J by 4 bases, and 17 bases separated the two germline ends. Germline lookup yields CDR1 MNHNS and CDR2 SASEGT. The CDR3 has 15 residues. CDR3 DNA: TGTGCCAGCATCTACGCAGGGTTTTCAGGAAACACCATATATTTT. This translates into CASIYAGFSGNTIYF.

The CDR3 DNA follows: TGTGCCAGTAGTATGAGAACGCGGAACACCGGGGAGCTGTTTTTT. Translated, it gives CASSMRTRNTGELFF. The rearrangement links TRBV19 to TRBJ2-2; D unresolved. Trimming took 3 bases from V and 1 from J, leaving 9 bases between them. Germline-derived CDR1 and CDR2 are LNHDA and SQIVND (reference sequence). The CDR3 length is 15 residues. Full variable domain (remainder filled in from reference TRBV19 and TRBJ2-2): DGGITQSPKYLFRKEGQNVTLSCEQNLNHDAMYWYRQDPGQGLRLIYYSQIVNDFQKGDIAEGYSVSREKKESFPLTVTSAQKNPTAFYLCASSMRTRNTGELFFGEGSRLTVL.